The 12 T cell receptor beta chains given below trace back to one sample, sequenced in a study of blood T cells in healthy people across ages. Together with a sample-barcoded 5' primer, a J-beta primer mix was included in a second PCR lasting roughly 6 to 12 cycles. In TCRdb, the 5' RACE reads were re-called with MiXCR into one record per CDR3 protein. The sample carries 650,000 to 1,000,000 distinct CDR3 sequences, 30% to 45% recorded once. Sample: blood. These receptors came from a man in his late teens or twenties in good health.

The chain has TRBV5-1 and TRBJ2-1, with D perhaps TRBD1 or TRBD2 (5 bases each). The ends were cut back, 4 bases at V and 6 bases at J, with 17 bases in the middle. Germline V gene lookup returns CDR1 SGHRS and CDR2 YFSETQ. This CDR3 has 15 residues. The CDR3 reads CASSPLGVSSNEQFF. CDR3 bases: TGCGCCAGCAGCCCCTTGGGGGTGTCAAGCAATGAGCAGTTCTTC.

This chain links TRBV7-2 with TRBJ1-6, with 9 positions matching TRBD1. CDR1 and CDR2 from the germline V gene are SGHTA and FQGNSA. V shed 5 bases and J 0 bases; nucleotides not matched to a gene: 5. The CDR3 runs 17 residues. The CDR3 nucleotides are TGTGCCAGCAGCCCGGGACAGGGCAGCTCCTATAATTCACCCCTCCACTTT. This sequence encodes CASSPGQGSSYNSPLHF.

This clonotype was observed a few times. V and J are TRBV2 and TRBJ1-5; no definite D call. The CDR3 consists of 14 residues. Germline-derived CDR1 and CDR2 are SNHLY and FYNNEI. Trimming pared 10 bases from V and 2 bases from J, leaving 15 bases between. For the CDR3, the DNA is TGTGCCACCCGACGGGTAGTCGGCAATCAGCCCCAGCATTTT. This translates into CATRRVVGNQPQHF. Full variable domain (missing parts from reference TRBV2 and TRBJ1-5): EPEVTQTPSHQVTQMGQEVILRCVPISNHLYFYWYRQILGQKVEFLVSFYNNEISEKSEIFDDQFSVERPDGSNFTLKIRSTKLEDSAMYFCATRRVVGNQPQHFGDGTRLSIL.

In this sample, this clonotype turned up a few times. Just one base apart from a much larger clone, this may be a read error. V is TRBV29-1 and J is TRBJ2-3, with TRBD1 matching 7 bases. The V segment lost 7 bases and the J segment 4 bases; nucleotides outside the gene matches: 5. Germline V gene data show CDR1 as SQVTM and CDR2 as ANQGSEA. The CDR3 covers 12 residues. The CDR3 protein is CSAGTEADTQYF. For the CDR3, the DNA is TGCAGCGCCGGGACAGAAGCAGATACGCAGTATTTT.

J is TRBJ1-2 and V is TRBV12-3 or TRBV12-4; perhaps TRBD1 as D (5 bases). This CDR3 contains 12 residues. The V and J ends lost 5 bases and 6 bases respectively, with 10 bases between them. This chain's CDR3 is CASSPGNHGYTF. In DNA, the CDR3 is TGTGCCAGCAGTCCAGGGAACCATGGCTACACCTTC.

This clonotype came up once. This chain links TRBV12-3 or TRBV12-4 with TRBJ2-3; 12 bases agree with TRBD2. V trimming: 5 bases; J trimming: 5 bases; junction bases outside the gene matches: 5. The CDR3 spans 15 residues. The DNA of the CDR3 is TGTGCCAGCAGTCCTAGCGGGGGGGGCGTAGATACGCAGTATTTT. It yields the protein CASSPSGGGVDTQYF.

The chain carries TRBV20-1 and TRBJ2-1; D is perhaps TRBD2 (5 bases). This CDR3 has 16 residues. The germline CDR1 and CDR2 sequences are DFQATT and SNEGSKA (reference sequence). V was trimmed by 0 bases and J by 9 bases, leaving 21 bases between them. The CDR3 DNA reads as TGCAGTGCTAGAGAATACGAGGACGGGGTCATCGGTGAGCAGTTCTTC. It codes for CSAREYEDGVIGEQFF.

This clonotype was detected many times. The chain couples TRBV7-2 to TRBJ1-4; D gene ambiguous. The CDR3 is made up of 15 amino acids. The germline V and J ends were trimmed by 5 bases and 0 bases, with 10 bases remaining between them. CDR1 and CDR2 from the germline V gene are SGHTA and FQGNSA. The CDR3 DNA sequence: TGTGCCAGCAGCCCGGGGTGGGCAACTAATGAAAAACTGTTTTTT. Its translation is CASSPGWATNEKLFF. The full variable domain, with the rest looked up from reference TRBV7-2 and TRBJ1-4, is GAGVSQSPSNKVTEKGKDVELRCDPISGHTALYWYRQSLGQGLEFLIYFQGNSAPDKSGLPSDRFSAERTGGSVSTLTIQRTQQEDSAVYLCASSPGWATNEKLFFGSGTQLSVL.

The V call is TRBV20-1, the J call TRBJ2-1; D remains ambiguous. This CDR3 region has 17 residues. Germline loops: CDR1 DFQATT, CDR2 SNEGSKA (reference sequence). V was trimmed by 2 bases and J by 1 base, leaving 18 bases between them. The CDR3 reads CSARSKVLSVSYNEQFF. For the CDR3, the DNA is TGCAGTGCTAGATCCAAAGTCTTGTCCGTGTCCTACAATGAGCAGTTCTTC.

This clonotype was counted a few times. The rearrangement uses TRBV4-3 and TRBJ2-7; D might be TRBD2 (6 bases). The CDR3 is 13 residues long. From germline, CDR1 is LGHNA and CDR2 YSLEER. The germline V and J ends were trimmed by 4 bases and 5 bases, with 12 bases remaining between them. CDR3 DNA sequence: TGCGCCAGCAGCCCGGAGGGTGTAAACGAGCAGTACTTC. The encoded protein is CASSPEGVNEQYF.

Regarding this clonotype: This may arise from a read error, as a much more abundant clone is one base away. The rearrangement links TRBV12-3 or TRBV12-4 to TRBJ2-7; 8 bases are shared with TRBD2. The CDR3 sequence is 14 residues long. V gave up 6 bases and J gave up 10 bases; unmatched junction bases: 14. The DNA of the CDR3 is TGTGCCAGCAGCACCGGGAGGGAGGTAGAGGCCCAGTACTTC. It encodes CASSTGREVEAQYF.

This clonotype was recorded at least ten times. V gene TRBV6-5 combines with J gene TRBJ2-1, with 7 bases lining up with TRBD1. This CDR3 spans 14 amino acids. Germline V gives CDR1 MNHEY, CDR2 SVGAGI. Trimming took 2 bases from V and 7 from J; bases not matched to a gene: 5. The CDR3 DNA sequence: TGTGCCAGCAGTTACGGGGAACAGGGGAATGAGCAGTTCTTC. It specifies CASSYGEQGNEQFF.